Presented here are 22 T cell receptor beta chains from one specimen sequenced in a study of beta chain features in type 1 diabetes. Study-wide findings and caveats: Within each of all four CD4+ subsets, Type 1 diabetes patients had TCRB CDR3s that were moderately but significantly shorter.

Every isolated RNA sample was fully reverse transcribed, so sequencing captured expressed TCRB transcripts. Generated by immunoSEQ multiplex PCR, the TCRdb table keeps only in-frame clones and is missing some. The data hold nearly 350,000 clones, with 7% to 10% observed a single time. These receptors lack a known antigen. Sequencing was done on a sample of central memory CD4+ T cells from blood. The receptors were gathered from a man aged 25 to 40 with type 1 diabetes.

The gene calls are TRBV30 and TRBJ2-3, with D unresolved. CDR1 GTSNPN and CDR2 SVGIG come from the germline V gene (reference sequence). The CDR3 totals 12 residues. Trimming shortened V by 2 bases and J by 3 bases, and 6 bases separated the two germline ends. The CDR3 nucleotides read TGTGCCTGGAGTTCTACGACAGATACGCAGTATTTT. Residues: CAWSSTTDTQYF.

V usage is TRBV18 and J usage is TRBJ1-2; 8 positions agree with TRBD1. From germline, CDR1 is KGHSH and CDR2 LQKENI. The CDR3 loop spans 13 amino acids. Trimming at V came to 3 bases and at J to 3 bases, leaving 0 bases not matched to a gene. The CDR3 coding sequence is TGTGCCAGCTCACCGGGACAGGACTATGGCTACACCTTC. Translation: CASSPGQDYGYTF.

The chain employs TRBV20-1 and TRBJ2-5; no clear D gene. CDR1 is DFQATT, CDR2 SNEGSKA, per germline (reference sequence). Trimming removed 5 bases from V and 4 bases from J, with 5 bases in between. The CDR3 has 10 residues. CDR3: CSAARETQYF. For the CDR3, the DNA is TGCAGTGCTGCTCGAGAGACCCAGTACTTC.

As DNA, the CDR3 is TGCGCCAGCAGCTTGGGAGCAGGGGGAAATGAAGCTTTCTTT. Protein product: CASSLGAGGNEAFF. This sequence joins TRBV5-1 and TRBJ1-1; 7 bases match TRBD1. In germline, CDR1 is SGHRS, CDR2 YFSETQ. The CDR3 contains 14 residues. Unmatched junction bases numbered 6, after V lost 0 bases and J lost 7 bases.

This clone was found a few times. V gene TRBV7-8 combines with J gene TRBJ2-1; TRBD1 agrees at 7 bases. V trimming: 4 bases; J trimming: 7 bases; junction bases outside the gene matches: 4. The CDR3 length is 13 residues. Germline-derived CDR1 and CDR2 are SGHVS and FQNEAQ. As DNA, the CDR3 is TGTGCCAGCAGCTCGGGACAGACTAATGAGCAGTTCTTC. Residues: CASSSGQTNEQFF.

This chain connects TRBV28 to TRBJ2-2; D perhaps matches TRBD1 (6 bases). Trimming removed 2 bases from V and 1 base from J, with 14 bases in between. This CDR3 region has 17 residues. Germline V gives CDR1 MDHEN, CDR2 SYDVKM. CDR3 DNA sequence: TGTGCCAGCAGTTTACGGGACATAAAACGGAACACCGGGGAGCTGTTTTTT. It encodes CASSLRDIKRNTGELFF. The full variable domain, completed using reference TRBV28 and TRBJ2-2, is DVKVTQSSRYLVKRTGEKVFLECVQDMDHENMFWYRQDPGLGLRLIYFSYDVKMKEKGDIPEGYSVSREKKERFSLILESASTNQTSMYLCASSLRDIKRNTGELFFGEGSRLTVL.

This clone has a count of ten or more. The chain recombines TRBV11-2 with TRBJ2-1, with 7 bases identical to TRBD2. The CDR3 covers 16 residues. Looked up from germline, CDR1 is SGHAT and CDR2 is FQNNGV. V was pared by 5 bases and J by 5 bases, with 12 bases of the junction left unmatched. In DNA form, the CDR3 reads TGTGCCAGCAGCCAGATTATGACTAGCCAGGACAATGAGCAGTTCTTC. Translation: CASSQIMTSQDNEQFF.

The chain employs TRBV4-3 and TRBJ2-5, with 8 positions matching TRBD1. The J call may be in error: the DNA end matches TRBJ2-7 better. The CDR3 runs 15 residues. Germline loops: CDR1 LGHNA, CDR2 YSLEER. CDR3: CASSQDLRGRGEQYF. The CDR3 DNA sequence: TGCGCCAGCAGCCAAGATCTCAGGGGGCGTGGCGAGCAGTACTTC.

This chain uses TRBV2 with TRBJ1-1, with 7 bases aligning to TRBD1. This CDR3 is built from 15 residues. Trimming at V came to 4 bases and at J to 0 bases, leaving 5 bases not matched to a gene. Germline-derived CDR1 and CDR2 are SNHLY and FYNNEI. The CDR3 sequence is CASSGAGGLNTEAFF. As DNA, the CDR3 is TGTGCCAGCAGTGGCGCAGGGGGTCTGAACACTGAAGCTTTCTTT. Supplemented by reference TRBV2 and TRBJ1-1, the full variable domain reads EPEVTQTPSHQVTQMGQEVILRCVPISNHLYFYWYRQILGQKVEFLVSFYNNEISEKSEIFDDQFSVERPDGSNFTLKIRSTKLEDSAMYFCASSGAGGLNTEAFFGQGTRLTVV.

This clone was picked up many times. Written as DNA, the CDR3 is TGTGCCAGCGGGCAGGGGGCCCAGTACTTC. This codes for CASGQGAQYF. The rearrangement joins TRBV6-6 to TRBJ2-5, with TRBD1 matching 7 bases. V trimming: 8 bases; J trimming: 9 bases; junction bases outside the gene matches: 3. Germline values: CDR1 MNHNY, CDR2 SVGAGI (reference sequence). CDR3 length: 10 residues.

This clone was picked up a small number of times. The chain links TRBV7-6 to TRBJ2-3; no definite D call. CDR3 length: 14 amino acids. Germline lookup yields CDR1 SGHVS and CDR2 FNYEAQ. The V gene lost 2 bases and the J gene lost 1 base, with 7 bases spanning the gap. CDR3 nucleotides: TGTGCCAGCAGCTTACAAAAGGGCACAGATACGCAGTATTTT. Translating it yields CASSLQKGTDTQYF.

This clone was found a few times. The chain joins TRBV28 to TRBJ2-1, with D perhaps TRBD2 (5 bases). The CDR3 contains 14 residues. Germline CDR1 and CDR2: MDHEN and SYDVKM. Trimming cost V 2 bases and J 15 bases, with 20 bases left between them. CDR3 in amino acids: CASSLEEGGFRTFF. In DNA form, the CDR3 reads TGTGCCAGCAGTTTAGAAGAGGGCGGATTTAGAACGTTCTTC.

The J gene is TRBJ2-2, the V gene TRBV25-1, with TRBD1 identical over 7 bases. Germline V gene data show CDR1 as MGHDK and CDR2 as SYGVNS. This CDR3 has 15 amino acids. J lost 4 bases, V lost 6 bases, and 8 bases had no gene match. DNA for the CDR3: TGTGCCAGCAGACCGACAGGGCGGTTCACCGGGGAGCTGTTTTTT. It is translated as CASRPTGRFTGELFF. The full variable domain, in which reference TRBV25-1 and TRBJ2-2 provide the parts outside the CDR3, is EADIYQTPRYLVIGTGKKITLECSQTMGHDKMYWYQQDPGMELHLIHYSYGVNSTEKGDLSSESTVSRIRTEHFPLTLESARPSHTSQYLCASRPTGRFTGELFFGEGSRLTVL.

This sequence joins TRBV6-5 and TRBJ2-5; the D is unclear. The CDR3 sequence is 14 residues long. In germline, CDR1 is MNHEY, CDR2 SVGAGI. The V and J ends lost 3 bases and 4 bases respectively, with 12 bases between them. CDR3: CASSYQERSETQYF. The CDR3 DNA reads TGTGCCAGCAGTTATCAGGAGAGGTCAGAGACCCAGTACTTC.

This chain joins TRBV5-6 and TRBJ1-4, with D unresolved. The V end lost 2 bases, the J end lost 2 bases, and 13 bases lay between the germline ends. Germline CDR1 and CDR2: SGHDT and YYEEEE. The CDR3 extends over 16 amino acids. CDR3: CASSFDDGGTNEKLFF. CDR3 DNA: TGTGCCAGCAGCTTCGACGACGGCGGGACTAATGAAAAACTGTTTTTT. Full variable domain (outside the CDR3, taken from reference TRBV5-6 and TRBJ1-4): DAGVTQSPTHLIKTRGQQVTLRCSPKSGHDTVSWYQQALGQGPQFIFQYYEEEERQRGNFPDRFSGHQFPNYSSELNVNALLLGDSALYLCASSFDDGGTNEKLFFGSGTQLSVL.

In this sample, this clone turned up a few times. The V and J genes are TRBV4-3 and TRBJ1-4, with unresolved D. Germline V gene sequence: CDR1 LGHNA, CDR2 YSLEER. Trimming stripped 3 bases from V and 6 bases from J, with 14 bases between. This CDR3 contains 15 residues. This CDR3 reads CASSHSSDMDEKLFF. CDR3 nucleotide sequence: TGCGCCAGCAGCCATAGCAGCGATATGGATGAAAAACTGTTTTTT.

The rearrangement joins TRBV12-2 to TRBJ1-4; TRBD1, the table's D call, lacks a check against the DNA. TRBV12-2 is a recognized pseudogene. The CDR3 covers 14 residues. The CDR3 coding sequence is TGTGCAAGTCGCTTAGGGGGCTCGGGTGAAAAACTGTTTTTT. Translated, it gives CASRLGGSGEKLFF.

This clone turned up a few times. This chain links TRBV4-3 with TRBJ2-5; D gene uncertain. This CDR3 is 15 amino acids long. V lost 1 base to trimming and J lost 2 bases, with 11 bases between them. Per the germline V gene, CDR1 is LGHNA and CDR2 is YSLEER. CDR3 in amino acids: CASSQAATGQETQYF. CDR3 nucleotide sequence: TGCGCCAGCAGCCAAGCGGCGACTGGACAAGAGACCCAGTACTTC.

The chain recombines TRBV13 with TRBJ1-2; TRBD1 agrees at 9 bases. CDR3 size: 17 residues. V gave up 4 bases and J gave up 5 bases; unmatched junction bases: 14. The germline V gene has CDR1 PRHDT and CDR2 FYEKMQ (reference sequence). The DNA of the CDR3 is TGTGCCAGCAGCTCGGAAGCCCAAAACAGGGGGCTTTATGGCTACACCTTC. It yields the protein CASSSEAQNRGLYGYTF. The variable domain in full, completed from reference TRBV13 and TRBJ1-2, reads AAGVIQSPRHLIKEKRETATLKCYPIPRHDTVYWYQQGPGQDPQFLISFYEKMQSDKGSIPDRFSAQQFSDYHSELNMSSLELGDSALYFCASSSEAQNRGLYGYTFGSGTRLTVV.

This clone was counted only a few times. The chain employs TRBV7-2 and TRBJ2-3; D not resolved. The V gene lost 3 bases and the J gene lost 0 bases, with 10 bases spanning the gap. This CDR3 is 15 amino acids long. The germline V gene encodes CDR1 SGHTA and CDR2 FQGNSA. CDR3 residues: CASSFPDTSTDTQYF. The CDR3 DNA reads TGTGCCAGCAGCTTCCCAGATACTAGCACAGATACGCAGTATTTT.

In this sample, this clone turned up many times. The chain uses TRBV4-3 and TRBJ1-5; D is ambiguous. The CDR3 covers 16 residues. The germline gives CDR1 LGHNA, CDR2 YSLEER. V was shortened by 0 bases and J by 3 bases, with 12 bases between the two germline ends. The chain's CDR3 is CASSQDARRDNQPQHF. CDR3 nucleotide sequence: TGCGCCAGCAGCCAAGATGCGAGACGGGACAATCAGCCCCAGCATTTT.

The rearrangement uses TRBV29-1 and TRBJ2-3; 7 bases line up with TRBD1. Per germline, CDR1 SQVTM and CDR2 ANQGSEA. This CDR3 has 17 amino acids. The trim removed 0 bases at V and 1 base at J, leaving 10 bases unmatched. The CDR3 spells CSVEDFPGQSGTDTQYF. CDR3 DNA sequence: TGCAGCGTTGAAGATTTCCCGGGACAGAGCGGCACAGATACGCAGTATTTT.